Listed below are T cell receptor beta chains from one sample, sequenced in a study of blood T cells in healthy people across ages. TCRdb ran MiXCR on the 5' RACE reads and lists one entry per CDR3 protein. Of roughly 500,000 distinct CDR3 sequences listed, 25% to 30% are singletons. The sequenced sample consisted of blood. Source of these receptors: a woman aged 70-85 years in good health. Both conserved end residues are part of each CDR3. The D gene is left open where the match is weak.

TRBV7-2	TRBJ1-2	-	CASSLSRDTPYGYTF
TRBV7-2	TRBJ2-3	-	CASSLDRGDTQYF
TRBV20-1	TRBJ1-1	-	CSARDRVNTEAFF
TRBV20-1	TRBJ2-7	TRBD1	CSAKVTGTGDSEQYF
TRBV10-3	TRBJ1-1	-	CAISDWDSHNTEAFF
TRBV25-1	-	-	CASSEQGFGETQYF
TRBV5-1	TRBJ1-2	-	CASSMEPHRVTNYGYTF
TRBV6-2/TRBV6-3	TRBJ2-7	TRBD1	CASSPLRTGSGEQYF
TRBV19	TRBJ1-2	-	CASSMERAYGYTF
TRBV5-5	TRBJ1-1	-	CASSLGANRNTEAFF